The 16 T cell receptor beta chains presented below share a single source sample, sequenced in a study of T cell responses to AZD1222 COVID-19 vaccine. The table came from immunoSEQ multiplex PCR; TCRdb's copy has only in-frame clones and leaves some out. The repertoire consists of approximately 77,000 clones, with 70% to 90% occurring once and the leading ten covering around 3.6%. The material sequenced was peripheral blood, taken 28 days after the second AZD1222 dose. The receptors come from an adult who received the AZD1222 COVID-19 vaccine.

The chain combines TRBV15 with TRBJ1-6; D is ambiguous. CDR1 and CDR2 from the germline V gene are LNHNV and YYDKDF (reference sequence). V lost 0 bases and J 7 bases, leaving 7 bases between the germline ends. CDR3 size: 14 residues. The CDR3 loop reads CATSRDRENSPLHF. The CDR3, as DNA: TGTGCCACCAGCAGAGATCGTGAGAATTCACCCCTCCACTTT.

V and J are TRBV11-2 and TRBJ1-2, with unresolved D. The CDR3 is 13 amino acids. Germline V lookup: CDR1 SGHAT, CDR2 FQNNGV. V dropped 5 bases and J dropped 2 bases, with 9 bases sitting between them. The CDR3 DNA sequence: TGTGCCAGCAGCCCGCCGGGAAACTATGGCTACACCTTC. Its protein is CASSPPGNYGYTF.

J is TRBJ1-5 and V is TRBV29-1; TRBD1 agrees at 9 bases. The CDR3 is 13 residues long. V lost 4 bases to trimming and J lost 5 bases; unmatched junction nucleotides: 3. CDR1 SQVTM and CDR2 ANQGSEA come from the germline V gene. DNA for the CDR3: TGCAGCGTTGGGGGGACAGGGCATCAGCCCCAGCATTTT. Its translation is CSVGGTGHQPQHF.

This sequence joins TRBV7-8 and TRBJ2-1; TRBD2 aligns across 8 bases. V lost 5 bases and J lost 3; bases outside the gene matches: 6. From germline, CDR1 is SGHVS and CDR2 FQNEAQ. This CDR3 has 15 amino acids. DNA of the CDR3: TGTGCCAGCAGCACGAGCGGGAGTATCTACAATGAGCAGTTCTTC. It specifies CASSTSGSIYNEQFF.

The chain joins TRBV5-1 to TRBJ1-1, with D maybe TRBD1 (5 bases). Trimming removed 0 bases from V and 1 base from J, with 13 bases in between. This CDR3 region has 16 residues. Germline CDR1 SGHRS, CDR2 YFSETQ. CDR3 sequence: CASSLGTGSSNTEAFF. The CDR3 coding sequence is TGCGCCAGCAGCTTGGGTACAGGCTCGTCGAACACTGAAGCTTTCTTT.

The chain has TRBV3-1 (or the pseudogene TRBV3-2) and TRBJ1-2; tentatively, D is TRBD1 (5 bases). V lost 1 base to trimming and J lost 4 bases, with 16 bases between them. Germline values: CDR1 LGHDT, CDR2 YNNKEL (reference sequence). This CDR3 is 16 amino acids long. The CDR3 here is CASSQVGDGKGYGYTF. The CDR3, as DNA: TGTGCCAGCAGCCAAGTTGGGGACGGGAAGGGCTATGGCTACACCTTC.

In DNA, the CDR3 is TGTGCCACCAGGACAGGGATGGATCAGCCCCAGCATTTT. It translates to CATRTGMDQPQHF. The chain carries TRBV15 and TRBJ1-5; 7 bases fit TRBD1. From germline, CDR1 is LNHNV and CDR2 YYDKDF (reference sequence). V was clipped by 6 bases and J by 5 bases; unmatched bases: 4. CDR3 length: 13 amino acids.

This chain uses TRBV5-1 with TRBJ2-1, with D possibly being TRBD2 (6 bases). This CDR3 is 16 amino acids long. The germline V gene has CDR1 SGHRS and CDR2 YFSETQ. V gave up 1 base and J gave up 9 bases, with 20 bases separating them. The CDR3 bases are TGCGCCAGCAGCTTGATAGGGGAGGTGAGTGTAGGTGAGCAGTTCTTC. Its protein is CASSLIGEVSVGEQFF.

The gene calls are TRBV6-6 and TRBJ1-1, with D perhaps TRBD1 (6 bases). The CDR3 runs to 13 residues. V gave up 5 bases and J gave up 4 bases, with 11 bases separating them. The germline V gene encodes CDR1 MNHNY and CDR2 SVGAGI (reference sequence). This CDR3 reads CASSLDRITEAFF. CDR3 sequence (DNA): TGTGCCAGCAGTCTCGACAGGATCACTGAAGCTTTCTTT.

By frequency in the sample, this clone is medium-sized. J is TRBJ2-3 and V is TRBV9, with 9 positions matching TRBD2. CDR1 is SGDLS, CDR2 YYNGEE, per germline. J lost 2 bases, V lost 0 bases, and 10 bases had no gene match. This CDR3 is built from 18 residues. This CDR3 is CASSVDPAGGAITDTQYF. For the CDR3, the DNA is TGTGCCAGCAGCGTAGACCCAGCGGGGGGAGCCATCACAGATACGCAGTATTTT.

CDR3 nucleotide sequence: TGTGCCAGCAGTTTAATATCCTATGAGCAGTTCTTC. Translation: CASSLISYEQFF. The chain recombines TRBV12-3 or TRBV12-4 with TRBJ2-1, with D unclear. Trimming removed 2 bases from V and 8 bases from J, with 7 bases in between. CDR3 size: 12 residues.

This clone was seen only once. This chain connects TRBV28 to TRBJ1-1; D is perhaps TRBD1 (6 bases). Per germline, CDR1 MDHEN and CDR2 SYDVKM. The CDR3 extends over 14 amino acids. V was clipped by 7 bases and J by 5 bases, with 17 bases between them. Here the CDR3 reads CASTAMDSRTEAFF. The CDR3 DNA reads as TGTGCCAGCACCGCGATGGACAGTCGGACTGAAGCTTTCTTT.

The gene calls are TRBV28 and TRBJ2-3; 9 bases are shared with TRBD2. The CDR3 totals 13 residues. V lost 5 bases, J lost 11 bases, and 8 bases stayed unmatched. Germline assignment: CDR1 MDHEN and CDR2 SYDVKM. This CDR3 reads CASSGGLAGQQYF. CDR3 coding DNA: TGTGCCAGCAGTGGGGGGCTAGCGGGACAGCAGTATTTT.

The chain couples TRBV6-5 to TRBJ1-3; 8 bases match TRBD1. V was pared by 5 bases and J by 2 bases, with 5 bases of the junction left unmatched. The CDR3 runs to 15 residues. Germline CDR1 MNHEY, CDR2 SVGAGI. The CDR3 reads CASSQDRVPGNTIYF. The CDR3 DNA reads TGTGCCAGCAGTCAGGACAGGGTCCCTGGAAACACCATATATTTT.

The rearrangement joins TRBV5-4 to TRBJ2-7, with 8 nucleotides matching TRBD2. The CDR3 totals 14 residues. Germline V CDR1 and CDR2: SGHNT, YYREEE (reference sequence). Losses at the gene ends were 0 bases for V and 3 bases for J; bases not matched to a gene: 2. CDR3: CASSLVRGGYEQYF. In nucleotides, the CDR3 is TGTGCCAGCAGCTTGGTACGGGGGGGCTACGAGCAGTACTTC.

This rearrangement joins TRBV19 to TRBJ1-4; D not certain. The CDR3 is 15 residues long. Germline CDR1 and CDR2: LNHDA and SQIVND (reference sequence). V gave up 5 bases and J gave up 7 bases, with 17 bases separating them. The CDR3 nucleotides read TGTGCCAGTAGTGAAGGAGGGAGGCGAGCTGAAAAACTGTTTTTT. Translated: CASSEGGRRAEKLFF.